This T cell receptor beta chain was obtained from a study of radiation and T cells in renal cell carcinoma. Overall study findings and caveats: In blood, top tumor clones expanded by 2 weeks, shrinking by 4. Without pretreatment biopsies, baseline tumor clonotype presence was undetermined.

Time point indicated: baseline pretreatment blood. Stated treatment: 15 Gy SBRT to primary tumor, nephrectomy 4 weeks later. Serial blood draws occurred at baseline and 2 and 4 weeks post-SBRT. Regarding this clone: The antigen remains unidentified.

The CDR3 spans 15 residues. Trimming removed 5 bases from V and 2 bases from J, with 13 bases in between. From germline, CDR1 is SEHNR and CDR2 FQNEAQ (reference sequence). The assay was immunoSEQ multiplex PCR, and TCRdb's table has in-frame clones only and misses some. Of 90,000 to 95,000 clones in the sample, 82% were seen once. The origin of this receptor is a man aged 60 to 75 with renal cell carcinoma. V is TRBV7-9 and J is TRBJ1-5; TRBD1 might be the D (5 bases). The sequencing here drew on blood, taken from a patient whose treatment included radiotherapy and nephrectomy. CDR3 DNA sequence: TGTGCCAGCAGCCCTAGGGGAGGCGGCAATCAGCCCCAGCATTTT. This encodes CASSPRGGGNQPQHF.